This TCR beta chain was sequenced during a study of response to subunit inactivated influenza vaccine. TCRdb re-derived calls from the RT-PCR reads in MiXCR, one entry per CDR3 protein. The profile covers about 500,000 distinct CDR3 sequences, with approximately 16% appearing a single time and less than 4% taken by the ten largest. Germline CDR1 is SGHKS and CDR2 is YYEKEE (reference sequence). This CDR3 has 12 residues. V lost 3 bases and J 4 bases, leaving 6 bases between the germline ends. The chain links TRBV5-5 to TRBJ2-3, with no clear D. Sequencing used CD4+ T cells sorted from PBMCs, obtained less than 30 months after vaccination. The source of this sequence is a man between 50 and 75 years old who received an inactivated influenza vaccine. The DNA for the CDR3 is TGTGCCAGCAGCTCCCCGGCAGATACGCAGTATTTT. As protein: CASSSPADTQYF.